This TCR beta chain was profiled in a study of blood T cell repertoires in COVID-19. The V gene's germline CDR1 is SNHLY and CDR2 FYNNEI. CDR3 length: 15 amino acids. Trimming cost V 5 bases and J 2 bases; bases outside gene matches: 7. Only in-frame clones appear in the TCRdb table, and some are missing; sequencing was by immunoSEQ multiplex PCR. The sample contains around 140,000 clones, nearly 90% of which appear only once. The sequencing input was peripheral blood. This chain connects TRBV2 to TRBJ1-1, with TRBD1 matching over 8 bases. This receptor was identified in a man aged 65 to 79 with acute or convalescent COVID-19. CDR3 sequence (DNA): TGTGCCAGCAGTTTTGACCAGGGGGCCAACACTGAAGCTTTCTTT. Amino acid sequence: CASSFDQGANTEAFF.